This record concerns one T cell receptor beta chain sequence. What it binds is unknown. Selected pancreatic ductal adenocarcinoma patients had undergone surgery without neoadjuvant therapy. The source of the sample is a study of T cells in pancreatic ductal adenocarcinoma. Whole-study findings and limits: Tumor and blood clonality did not differ significantly, about 0.11 versus 0.072. The resected cohort was biased toward the minority with early-stage disease. Compared with tumor, blood showed more total productive templates and about 8-fold more clonotypes.

The data were produced by immunoSEQ multiplex PCR, yet TCRdb's version contains in-frame clones alone and is incomplete. In the table there are around 94,000 clones, about 95% of which are singletons. The CDR3 is 12 residues long. The germline V and J ends were trimmed by 2 bases and 6 bases, with 6 bases remaining between them. In germline, CDR1 is SGHDT, CDR2 YYEEEE. The J gene is TRBJ1-5, the V gene TRBV5-6; D uncertain. The specimen sequenced was PBMCs. The origin of this receptor is a human donor with pancreatic ductal adenocarcinoma. The CDR3 spells CASSLMSQPQHF. CDR3 DNA sequence: TGTGCCAGCAGCTTAATGAGTCAGCCCCAGCATTTT.